The present entry profiles one T cell receptor beta chain with its context. What it binds is unknown. Coverage ceases 3 residues before the CDR3 finishes, and the germline J gene fills in the end. Sequenced by immunoSEQ multiplex PCR; TCRdb stores in-frame clones only, minus some. This sample's clone table lists roughly 15,000 clones. These data belong to a study of T cell clonality in common variable immunodeficiency. Germline loops: CDR1 LNHDA, CDR2 SQIVND (reference sequence). Trimming pared 6 bases from V and 5 bases from J, leaving 13 bases between. The CDR3 totals 13 residues. Findings of the study overall: Reportedly, TCR beta sequences from common variable immunodeficiency showed fewer deletions and N-nucleotide insertions.

The chain carries TRBV19 and TRBJ2-5; D possibly corresponds to TRBD2 (5 bases). Material for sequencing was peripheral blood mononuclear cells. The TCR originated in a human donor with common variable immunodeficiency. Partial CDR3 DNA: TGTGCCAGTAGCTCCGGGGTGATGGAGACC. Translation gives CASSSGVMET. The entire CDR3 protein is CASSSGVMETQYF.